The entry below gives a single T cell receptor (beta chain) sequence along with its context. This entry belongs to a study of blood T cell repertoires in COVID-19. In the study overall: The samples span acute and convalescent COVID-19 from the United States, Italy and Spain.

Profiling relied on immunoSEQ multiplex PCR, and the TCRdb table lists in-frame clones only, not all of them. The repertoire holds 200,000 to 250,000 clones, with over 75% as singletons. V was trimmed by 2 bases and J by 4 bases, leaving 8 bases between them. The CDR3 has 13 residues. Germline V lookup: CDR1 SEHNR, CDR2 FQNEAQ (reference sequence). The TCR was taken from a middle-aged man with active or convalescent COVID-19. This sequence joins TRBV7-9 and TRBJ1-1, with unresolved D. Material for sequencing was peripheral blood. CDR3: CASSLYGGTEAFF. CDR3 in DNA: TGTGCCAGCAGCTTATACGGCGGCACTGAAGCTTTCTTT. Drawing the rest from reference TRBV7-9 and TRBJ1-1, the complete variable domain is DTGVSQNPRHKITKRGQNVTFRCDPISEHNRLYWYRQTLGQGPEFLTYFQNEAQLEKSRLLSDRFSAERPKGSFSTLEIQRTEQGDSAMYLCASSLYGGTEAFFGQGTRLTVV.